This T cell receptor beta chain was sequenced during a study of memory CD4+ T cells and cytomegalovirus serostatus (dated by TCRdb to about 2019). Describing the broader study: The cohort included around 33 healthy adults from Belgium, of whom 9 were CMV seropositive and 24 were CMV seronegative. To replicate a published TCR-based CMV serostatus classifier, the study sequenced CD4+ memory TCRbeta repertoires from a Belgian cohort whose cytomegalovirus serostatus was known.

The Quick-DNA Microprep Kit was used to extract genomic DNA from the sorted cells. Amplification of TCRbeta DNA was done with the immunoSEQ hsTCRbeta kit, following the protocol from the manufacturer. TCRbeta libraries were sequenced on an Illumina MiSeq instrument. Regarding the original processing steps: Removing out-of-frame sequences left fewer than 2.5 million distinct TCRbeta sequences, an average of about 73,000 per individual. Each individual was scored using the number of some 160 previously reported CMV-associated TCRbeta sequences that the individual carried and the total number of productive distinct TCRbeta sequences. A beta-binomial model was reimplemented in Python, and scikit-learn random forests with default parameters were trained on data from the US cohort. Classifier performance on the Belgian cohort was reported as the median AUC with percentile confidence intervals calculated over 10,000 bootstrap iterations. TCRdb carries this immuneACCESS record with in-frame sequences only. Its versions omit some clonotypes, under half of them owing to an unresolved V gene in the studies checked, with the rest unexplained. V and J calls and clone size are given by that table; D and trimming were obtained from the DNA. The sample contains about 46,000 clones, just under 80% of them found a single time. Around 0.91% of the sample is held by the ten biggest clonotypes.

Single viable CD3+CD4+CD8-CD45RO+ cells were sorted as memory CD4+ T cells on a FACSAria II. CMV serostatus was determined with a Roche Elecsys assay detecting serum IgG against CMV pp150, pp28, p38 and p52. Once the samples were thawed, total CD4+ T cells were enriched through positive selection using CD4 magnetic microbeads. The samples came from a different study that was designed specifically to examine the CD4+ T cell memory repertoire. Following standard operating procedures, peripheral blood mononuclear cells were isolated and cryopreserved, while serum was kept at -80 degrees C. The staining relied on CD3-PerCP (BW264/56), CD4-APC (RPA-T4), CD45RO-PE (UCHT1) and CD8-Pacific Orange (3B5) antibodies, and Sytox blue was used to exclude non-viable cells. The paper's findings and limits, for the study overall: Among the 150 to 200 previously reported CMV-associated TCRbeta sequences, approximately 67 showed up in the CD4+ memory repertoires, with each one found in between one and five individuals. Only CD4+CD45RO+ memory cells were sequenced, unlike the original study, which covered naive and memory CD4+ and CD8+ populations. For predicting CMV serostatus, the median bootstrapped AUC was 0.95 using the original framework and 0.91 using a US-trained random forest. On the Belgian cohort, the classifier based on the original framework reached a median bootstrapped AUC of approximately 0.94, with a 95% CI of 0.76-1.00. The results were read as suggesting that the CMV-associated TCR signature is, for the most part, present in the CD4+ memory repertoire.

Notes on this clone: No cognate antigen has been identified for it. No much larger clone is present one base from it, and per-base qualities are unavailable.

CDR1 is given as MNHEY and CDR2 as SVGAGI, both from the germline V gene. From the cysteine up to the phenylalanine, the CDR3 has a length of 15 residues. Only the CDR3 DNA stays, 45 bases, in frame from base 1. A distance of 15 bases separates the germline ends of V and J, which lose 6 bases and 1 base respectively. The receptor chain draws on TRBV6-5 and TRBJ2-5; the D gene cannot be named for sure. Specimen: memory CD4+ T cells from blood. The TCR sequence derives from an adult in good health and CMV-seronegative. The CDR3 here reads CASSYAGRIQETQYF. The DNA sequence reads TGTGCCAGCAGCTACGCCGGACGGATCCAAGAGACCCAGTACTTC.